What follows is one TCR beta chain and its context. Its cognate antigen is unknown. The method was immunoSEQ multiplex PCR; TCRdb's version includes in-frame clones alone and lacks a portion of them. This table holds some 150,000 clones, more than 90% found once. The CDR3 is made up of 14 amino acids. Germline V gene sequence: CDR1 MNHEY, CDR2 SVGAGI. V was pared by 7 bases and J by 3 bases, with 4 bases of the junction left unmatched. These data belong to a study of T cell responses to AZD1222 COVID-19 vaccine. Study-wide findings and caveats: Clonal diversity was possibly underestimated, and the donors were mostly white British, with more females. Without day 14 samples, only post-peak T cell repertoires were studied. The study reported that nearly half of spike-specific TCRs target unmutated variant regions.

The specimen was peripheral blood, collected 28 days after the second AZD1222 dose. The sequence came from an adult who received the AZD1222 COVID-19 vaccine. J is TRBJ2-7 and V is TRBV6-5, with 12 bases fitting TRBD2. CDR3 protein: CASTRTSGVYEQYF. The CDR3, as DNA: TGTGCCAGCACCCGGACTAGCGGGGTCTACGAGCAGTACTTC.